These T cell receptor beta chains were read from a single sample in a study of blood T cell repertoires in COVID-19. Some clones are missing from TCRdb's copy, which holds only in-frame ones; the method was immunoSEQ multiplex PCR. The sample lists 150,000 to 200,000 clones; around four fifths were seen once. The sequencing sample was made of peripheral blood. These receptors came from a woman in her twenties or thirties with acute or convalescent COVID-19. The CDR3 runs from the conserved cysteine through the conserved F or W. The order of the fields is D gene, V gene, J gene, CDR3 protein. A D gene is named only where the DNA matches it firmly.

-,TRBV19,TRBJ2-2,CASSLVSTGELFF
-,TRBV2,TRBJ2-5,CASSYRVAGETQYF
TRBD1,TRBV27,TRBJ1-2,CASSLAKDRDYTF
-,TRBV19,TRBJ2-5,CASSISAGPQETQYF
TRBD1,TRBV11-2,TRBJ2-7,CASSLGTGKTYEQYF
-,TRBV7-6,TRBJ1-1,CASSLNEDTEAFF
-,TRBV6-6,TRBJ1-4,CASSYGQGRTNEKLFF
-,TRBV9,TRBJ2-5,CASSSRNRDQETQYF
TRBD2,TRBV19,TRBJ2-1,CASSIKGLALYNEQFF
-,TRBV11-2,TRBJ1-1,CASSLFMNTEAFF
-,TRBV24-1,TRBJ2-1,CATSDVTGDNEQFF
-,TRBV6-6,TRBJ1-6,CASSYRQDLNSPLHF
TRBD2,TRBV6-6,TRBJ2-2,CASSTTSGRSGGELFF
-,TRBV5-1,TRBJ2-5,CASSSDAVGVVETQYF
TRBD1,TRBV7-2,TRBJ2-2,CKGTANTGELFF
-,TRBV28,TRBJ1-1,CASSPMRMNTEAFF
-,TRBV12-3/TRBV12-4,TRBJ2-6,CASRQAGANVLTF
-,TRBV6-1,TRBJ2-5,CASSEMGAQETQYF
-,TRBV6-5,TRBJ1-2,CASSYTKTPQGYGYTF
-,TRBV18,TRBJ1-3,CASSPIGSGSGNTIYF
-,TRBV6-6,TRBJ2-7,CASSPGTYEQYF
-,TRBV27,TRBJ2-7,CASSSGTYYEQYF
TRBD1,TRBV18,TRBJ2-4,CASSRGQVAKGVKNIQYF
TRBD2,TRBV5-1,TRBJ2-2,CASSNPGGYTGELFF